Below, 31 T cell receptor beta chains from the same sample are listed, as sequenced in a study of regulatory T cells in long-lasting Graves disease (TCRdb year 2021). Receptor libraries were prepared by multiplex PCR. TCRdb shows the sequencer as Illumina HiSeq 4000. iRepertoire HTBI primers and Arm-PCR amplification of CDR3 regions were used to construct TCR beta libraries. Starting from the raw public reads, TCRdb applied fastp trimming at Q25, assembled clones with MiXCR and retained in-frame beta chains. Every entry covers one CDR3 protein and lists the most common genes and DNA from its rows. Within this sample are about 370,000 distinct CDR3 sequences, with roughly a sixth of them counted one time only. Clones ranked in the top ten supply 22% of the sample. Reading the label with the study, this specimen's time point is: newly diagnosed GD, antithyroid drugs for less than 3 months. RNA was extracted from PBMCs in TRIzol for both TCR sequencing and RNA sequencing.

Sequencing was performed on peripheral blood mononuclear cells (PBMCs), taken at new diagnosis, from a patient treated with antithyroid drugs. Receptors were obtained from a female donor with Graves disease.

For this clonotype: Germline and junction disagree at one end, which may indicate a read error. The chain employs TRBV28 and TRBJ1-5, with a possible D match to TRBD1 (5 bases). CDR1 and CDR2 (germline): MDHEN, SYDVKM. The CDR3 is made up of 16 amino acids. CDR3 protein: CASSLYLRGADQPQRF. DNA of the CDR3: TGTGCCAGCAGTTTATATCTAAGGGGCGCCGATCAGCCCCAGCGTTTT.

The chain carries TRBV4-1 and TRBJ2-2; 9 bases line up with TRBD1. Germline CDR1 reads MGHRA; CDR2 reads YSYEKL. After removal of 5 bases from V and 2 bases from J, the junction contained 6 bases not matched to a gene. The CDR3 has 16 amino acids. CDR3 loop: CASSEGQGTNTGELFF. The DNA of the CDR3 is TGCGCCAGCAGCGAAGGACAGGGGACAAACACCGGGGAGCTGTTTTTT.

This clonotype was seen ten or more times. A much larger clone is a single base away; this may be a read error. V and J are TRBV7-9 and TRBJ2-3; TRBD2 matches 7 bases. Trimming cost V 0 bases and J 0 bases; bases outside gene matches: 0. Germline loops: CDR1 SEHNR, CDR2 FQNEAQ (reference sequence). The CDR3 covers 15 residues. The CDR3 here is CASSLASGSTDTQYF. CDR3 nucleotide sequence: TGTGCCAGCAGCTTAGCTAGCGGGAGCACAGATACGCAGTATTTT.

This clonotype was seen repeatedly, ten times or more. The chain employs TRBV7-6 and TRBJ2-1; a possible D gene is TRBD1 (6 bases). V gave up 5 bases and J gave up 7 bases, with 12 bases separating them. The CDR3 covers 13 residues. Germline V gene lookup returns CDR1 SGHVS and CDR2 FNYEAQ. The CDR3 DNA follows: TGTGCCAGCAGCCCTTCAGGGGTGAATGAGCAGTTCTTC. Its protein product is CASSPSGVNEQFF.

With regard to this clonotype: One base away lies a much larger clone, so this may be a sequencing read error. The V gene is TRBV28, the J gene TRBJ2-3, with unresolved D. The CDR3 has 15 residues. In germline, CDR1 is MDHEN, CDR2 SYDVKM. The CDR3 protein is CAGSLIISIPDTQYF. CDR3 nucleotide sequence: TGTGCCGGCAGTTTAATTATTAGTATTCCAGATACGCAGTATTTT.

The chain joins TRBV15 to TRBJ2-2, with a weak D call TRBD2 (7 bases). Per germline, CDR1 LNHNV and CDR2 YYDKDF (reference sequence). The CDR3 runs 15 residues. Trimming stripped 0 bases from V and 7 bases from J, with 12 bases between. CDR3 protein: CATSRDRGGDGELFF. The CDR3 DNA sequence: TGTGCCACCAGCAGAGATAGGGGGGGCGACGGGGAGCTGTTTTTT.

This clonotype has a handful of counts. A clone one base away is much larger, so this may be a read error. The chain is built from TRBV20-1 and TRBJ2-1; D is ambiguous. Germline V gene data show CDR1 as DFQATT and CDR2 as SNEGSKA (reference sequence). V was cut by 6 bases and J by 6 bases, with 12 bases left in between. The CDR3 runs to 12 residues. CDR3 sequence (DNA): TGCAGTGCCCCAGTCGGGTGCAATGAGCAGTTCTTC. This translates into CSAPVGCNEQFF.

This clonotype was seen ten or more times. The rearrangement links TRBV7-9 to TRBJ2-5, with 13 bases matching TRBD2. V shed 5 bases, J shed 1 base, and the junction held 10 bases outside the gene matches. CDR3 length: 18 residues. Germline V gives CDR1 SEHNR, CDR2 FQNEAQ (reference sequence). The CDR3 DNA is TGTGCCAGCAGCAGTAAGACTAGCGGGAGGAGACCCCAAGAGACCCAGTACTTC. Translation gives CASSSKTSGRRPQETQYF.

The CDR3, as DNA: TGTGCCACCAGGATGGAGCTTAGGGGTGAGCAGTTCTTC. It translates to CATRMELRGEQFF. The gene calls are TRBV24-1 and TRBJ2-1; weak D call: TRBD1 (5 bases). CDR1 is KGHDR, CDR2 SFDVKD, per germline. There are 13 residues in the CDR3. Trimming left V 7 bases short and J 9 bases short, with 15 bases between.

This clonotype was counted at least ten times. This sequence joins TRBV7-9 and TRBJ2-7, with a tentative D call TRBD2 (6 bases). Trimming cost V 2 bases and J 4 bases, with 12 bases left between them. Germline V gives CDR1 SEHNR, CDR2 FQNEAQ (reference sequence). CDR3 size: 14 residues. CDR3 nucleotides: TGTGCCAGCAGCTTAATAGGAGGGAGGTACGAGCAGTACTTC. Protein product: CASSLIGGRYEQYF.

Comments on this clonotype: One end of the junction fails to match germline, which may point to a read error. The J gene is TRBJ1-3, the V gene TRBV11-3, with D uncertain. The CDR3 sequence is 17 residues long. The germline V gene has CDR1 SGHNT and CDR2 YENEEA. In DNA, the CDR3 is TGCGCCAGCAGCCAAGGTAGTTCCGGTAGGGCTGGAAACACCATATATTTT. Residues: CASSQGSSGRAGNTIYF.

This clonotype was detected ten times or more. DNA for the CDR3: TGTGCCAGCAGTCCCTCACTAGCGGGGTATGAGCAGTTCTTC. Its translation is CASSPSLAGYEQFF. The chain couples TRBV12-3 or TRBV12-4 to TRBJ2-1; TRBD2 agrees at 10 bases. The CDR3 runs to 14 residues. The trim removed 5 bases at V and 8 bases at J, leaving 6 bases unmatched.

There are many counts of this clonotype. The rearrangement links TRBV27 to TRBJ1-1, with 7 bases aligning to TRBD1. V was clipped by 8 bases and J by 6 bases; unmatched bases: 6. This CDR3 region has 12 residues. Germline values: CDR1 MNHEY, CDR2 SMNVEV (reference sequence). CDR3 sequence (DNA): TGTGCCAGCGGAAGACAGGGCGCTGAAGCTTTCTTT. Translating gives CASGRQGAEAFF.

Points on this clonotype: A much larger clone differs by one base, so this may be a read error. V is TRBV28 and J is TRBJ1-1; 7 bases agree with TRBD1. Germline V gives CDR1 MDHEN, CDR2 SYDVKM. This CDR3 spans 15 amino acids. The CDR3 sequence is CTSSLVDRDVPKAFF. Here the CDR3 DNA reads TGTACCAGCAGTTTAGTAGACAGGGATGTCCCTAAAGCTTTCTTT.

This clonotype was counted many times. The genes are TRBV5-1 and TRBJ2-5, with 7 bases that match TRBD1. Germline values: CDR1 SGHRS, CDR2 YFSETQ. V lost 3 bases, J lost 5 bases, and 10 bases stayed unmatched. The CDR3 runs 15 residues. The CDR3 here is CASSSRTGRSETQYF. The CDR3 nucleotides are TGCGCCAGCAGCTCCCGGACAGGCCGGAGTGAGACCCAGTACTTC.

This clonotype was seen many times. The chain links TRBV7-3 to TRBJ2-2; D possibly corresponds to TRBD1 (6 bases). V was trimmed by 5 bases and J by 6 bases, leaving 10 bases between them. The germline V gene has CDR1 SGHTA and CDR2 FQGTGA. This CDR3 has 13 residues. In DNA form, the CDR3 reads TGTGCCAGCAGCCTCTCAGGGGCCGGGGAGCTGTTTTTT. It encodes CASSLSGAGELFF.

This clonotype was recorded many times. The V gene is TRBV6-2 or TRBV6-3, the J gene TRBJ1-1; a weak D match, TRBD1 (6 bases). V lost 7 bases, J lost 1 base, and 19 bases lay in between. Germline values: CDR1 MNHEY, CDR2 SVGEGT. This CDR3 has 16 amino acids. Here the CDR3 reads CASTSRGVGENTEAFF. CDR3 bases: TGTGCCAGCACGTCCAGGGGCGTGGGGGAGAACACTGAAGCTTTCTTT.

This clonotype was seen at least ten times. This rearrangement joins TRBV4-1 to TRBJ2-7; D uncertain. Germline CDR1 MGHRA, CDR2 YSYEKL. The length of the CDR3 is 16 residues. The ends were cut back, 5 bases at V and 2 bases at J, with 19 bases in the middle. CDR3: CASSSITATKPYEQYF. The CDR3 DNA is TGCGCCAGCAGCTCGATAACAGCGACGAAACCCTACGAGCAGTACTTC.

The chain links TRBV5-1 to TRBJ2-1; 11 nucleotides agree with TRBD2. There are 14 residues in the CDR3. The V gene end was trimmed by 0 bases and the J gene end by 8 bases; junction bases not matched to a gene: 1. Germline CDR1 is SGHRS and CDR2 is YFSETQ. CDR3 sequence: CASSLVSGRDEQFF. In DNA, the CDR3 is TGCGCCAGCAGCTTGGTTAGCGGGAGGGATGAGCAGTTCTTC.

The V call is TRBV6-5, the J call TRBJ2-5; no clear D gene. The CDR3 spans 13 residues. The V end lost 2 bases, the J end lost 0 bases, and 4 bases lay between the germline ends. Germline CDR1 reads MNHEY; CDR2 reads SVGAGI. The CDR3 loop reads CASSYLDQETQYF. The CDR3 DNA reads as TGTGCCAGCAGTTACCTGGACCAAGAGACCCAGTACTTC.

Ten or more counts support this clonotype. J is TRBJ1-1 and V is TRBV5-1; D not certain. The CDR3 is made up of 13 amino acids. Germline CDR1 reads SGHRS; CDR2 reads YFSETQ. V lost 2 bases and J lost 4, with 9 bases in between. The CDR3 sequence: CASSLWVPTEAFF. DNA of the CDR3: TGCGCCAGCAGCTTATGGGTACCCACTGAAGCTTTCTTT.

This clonotype was counted many times. V and J are TRBV29-1 and TRBJ2-2; D not resolved. Trimming left V 2 bases short and J 8 bases short, with 9 bases between. Germline V lookup: CDR1 SQVTM, CDR2 ANQGSEA. CDR3 length equals 12 residues. CDR3 DNA sequence: TGCAGCGTTGAAATAGGCCGGGGGGAGCTGTTTTTT. Amino acids: CSVEIGRGELFF.

The sample holds a few counts of this clonotype. The J gene is TRBJ2-3, the V gene TRBV7-9, with 7 bases lining up with TRBD2. This CDR3 is built from 14 residues. Per germline, CDR1 SEHNR and CDR2 FQNEAQ (reference sequence). J gave up 4 bases and V 5 bases, and 6 bases lay outside the gene matches. The CDR3 region is CASSPRAGADTQYF. Written as DNA, the CDR3 is TGTGCCAGCAGCCCTCGGGCGGGGGCAGATACGCAGTATTTT.

This clonotype was observed many times. This chain connects TRBV25-1 to TRBJ1-5; perhaps TRBD1 as D (6 bases). The ends were cut back, 1 base at V and 5 bases at J, with 9 bases in the middle. The CDR3 has 14 amino acids. Germline CDR1 reads MGHDK; CDR2 reads SYGVNS. The CDR3 region is CASSEWDIYQPQHF. The CDR3 bases are TGTGCCAGCAGTGAATGGGACATTTATCAGCCCCAGCATTTT. The variable domain in full, with the rest retrieved from reference TRBV25-1 and TRBJ1-5, is EADIYQTPRYLVIGTGKKITLECSQTMGHDKMYWYQQDPGMELHLIHYSYGVNSTEKGDLSSESTVSRIRTEHFPLTLESARPSHTSQYLCASSEWDIYQPQHFGDGTRLSIL.

On this clonotype itself: A much larger clonotype is one base distant, so this may be a read error. V gene TRBV6-2 or TRBV6-3 combines with J gene TRBJ2-1; D possibly corresponds to TRBD1 (5 bases). Trimming cost V 2 bases and J 10 bases, with 24 bases left between them. This CDR3 has 17 residues. Looked up from germline, CDR1 is MNHEY and CDR2 is SVGEGT. The CDR3, as DNA: TGTGCCAGCAGTTACCCTCTGACTCAGGGAAATTTGTACGAGCAGTTCTTC. This sequence encodes CASSYPLTQGNLYEQFF.

This clonotype showed up many times. This rearrangement joins TRBV5-4 to TRBJ2-3; D is possibly TRBD1 (6 bases). Germline V lookup: CDR1 SGHNT, CDR2 YYREEE (reference sequence). This CDR3 spans 15 amino acids. V lost 3 bases and J lost 0, with 11 bases in between. Here the CDR3 DNA reads TGTGCCAGCAGCTCTCCGGACAGAAGCACAGATACGCAGTATTTT. Its protein is CASSSPDRSTDTQYF.

The chain joins TRBV4-1 to TRBJ1-5; tentatively, D is TRBD1 (6 bases). Germline V gene lookup returns CDR1 MGHRA and CDR2 YSYEKL. The V and J ends lost 2 bases and 1 base respectively, with 15 bases between them. The CDR3 runs 17 residues. The CDR3 nucleotides are TGCGCCAGCAGCCAAAGGGGGGGAGGTGGAAGCAATCAGCCCCAGCATTTT. Translation: CASSQRGGGGSNQPQHF.

The sample holds one count of this clonotype. This chain uses TRBV20-1 with TRBJ2-5, with a weak D call TRBD2 (5 bases). CDR3 length: 14 amino acids. Germline assignment: CDR1 DFQATT and CDR2 SNEGSKA (reference sequence). Deletions cut 5 bases from V and 4 bases from J, with 17 bases between. The CDR3 spells CSAAPSARGETQYF. DNA for the CDR3: TGCAGTGCTGCGCCTAGTGCCCGGGGAGAGACCCAGTACTTC.

This chain uses TRBV12-3 or TRBV12-4 with TRBJ2-3; 9 bases are a match to TRBD2. The CDR3 length is 13 residues. With V trimmed by 10 bases and J by 2 bases, 4 bases remained unmatched. As DNA, the CDR3 is TGTGCCACAGGCGGGGGGGTCACAGATACGCAGTATTTT. Translating gives CATGGGVTDTQYF.

This clonotype has a count of ten or more. This chain links TRBV7-9 with TRBJ2-2; TRBD2 aligns across 8 bases. In germline, CDR1 is SEHNR, CDR2 FQNEAQ (reference sequence). After removal of 4 bases from V and 3 bases from J, the junction contained 7 bases not matched to a gene. This CDR3 is built from 16 residues. The CDR3 spells CASSSLAGQDTGELFF. The CDR3, as DNA: TGTGCCAGCAGCTCCCTAGCGGGTCAGGACACCGGGGAGCTGTTTTTT.

This chain links TRBV4-3 with TRBJ1-1; D is unresolved. Germline V lookup: CDR1 LGHNA, CDR2 YSLEER. V dropped 0 bases and J dropped 1 base, with 18 bases sitting between them. The CDR3 is made up of 18 amino acids. Here the CDR3 reads CASSQDMGAGDKNTEAFF. CDR3 bases: TGCGCCAGCAGCCAAGATATGGGAGCAGGCGATAAGAACACTGAAGCTTTCTTT.